This T cell receptor (beta chain) is from a study of blood T cell repertoires in COVID-19. About the research overall: The United States, Italy and Spain supplied acute and convalescent COVID-19 samples. PBMCs, B-cell-depleted T cells, or T cells provided the cDNA or gDNA that made up the material.

The CDR3 length is 13 residues. Germline lookup yields CDR1 SQVTM and CDR2 ANQGSEA. V lost 4 bases and J lost 4; bases outside the gene matches: 2. In the study's own analysis: Amplification from reference gene primers served as the basis for estimated nucleated cell counts. Only in-frame clones appear in the TCRdb table, and some are missing; sequencing was by immunoSEQ multiplex PCR. That table is the source of V, J and clone size, and D and trimming were worked out from the DNA. The sample shows about 75,000 clones, approximately 90% of them seen only once. The V gene is TRBV29-1, the J gene TRBJ1-1; TRBD1 aligns across 11 bases. Sample: peripheral blood. The sequence was obtained from a human donor in a cohort sampled during active COVID-19. CDR3 loop: CSVGDRGVTEAFF. The CDR3 DNA reads as TGCAGCGTTGGGGACAGGGGGGTCACTGAAGCTTTCTTT.